Shown below are 23 T cell receptor beta chains from a single sample sequenced in a study of T cell responses to AZD1222 COVID-19 vaccine. The table came from immunoSEQ multiplex PCR; TCRdb's copy has only in-frame clones and leaves some out. The data show about 69,000 clones, over 80% seen once. This sample comprised peripheral blood, obtained 28 days after the second AZD1222 dose. The receptors shown here come from an adult who received the AZD1222 COVID-19 vaccine.

This chain links TRBV3-1 (or the pseudogene TRBV3-2) with TRBJ1-2; no reliable D call. Trimming stripped 2 bases from V and 5 bases from J, with 12 bases between. This CDR3 has 14 residues. CDR1 LGHDT and CDR2 YNNKEL come from the germline V gene (reference sequence). This CDR3 reads CASSQKREAYGYTF. CDR3 sequence (DNA): TGTGCCAGCAGCCAAAAAAGGGAGGCTTATGGCTACACCTTC.

This clone appeared once. The chain uses TRBV20-1 and TRBJ1-2; D remains unclear. V was clipped by 3 bases and J by 4 bases, with 12 bases between them. The CDR3 extends over 13 amino acids. Germline CDR1 DFQATT, CDR2 SNEGSKA (reference sequence). The CDR3 region is CSASKTESYGYTF. DNA for the CDR3: TGCAGTGCTAGTAAAACTGAGAGCTATGGCTACACCTTC.

This chain uses TRBV6-6 with TRBJ2-7, with D possibly TRBD1 on 7 matching bases. The germline gives CDR1 MNHNY, CDR2 SVGAGI (reference sequence). The CDR3 runs 15 residues. Trimming stripped 0 bases from V and 6 bases from J, with 15 bases between. CDR3 DNA: TGTGCCAGCAGTTACTCGTTGGAGGGGGCCGGCGAGCAGTACTTC. Translating gives CASSYSLEGAGEQYF.

This chain uses TRBV7-2 with TRBJ2-5; D is uncertain. CDR3 length equals 13 residues. The V end lost 3 bases, the J end lost 5 bases, and 10 bases lay between the germline ends. Per germline, CDR1 SGHTA and CDR2 FQGNSA. The CDR3 loop is CASSFYSRETQYF. The CDR3 bases are TGTGCCAGCAGCTTTTACAGCCGGGAGACCCAGTACTTC.

This chain's CDR3 is CASSLDRDGYTF. CDR3 DNA: TGTGCCAGCAGCTTAGACCGGGACGGCTACACCTTC. This chain links TRBV11-2 with TRBJ1-2; tentative D call: TRBD1 (5 bases). The CDR3 has 12 amino acids. V lost 0 bases to trimming and J lost 8 bases, with 7 bases between them. Germline V gene lookup returns CDR1 SGHAT and CDR2 FQNNGV. The full variable domain, completed using reference TRBV11-2 and TRBJ1-2, is EAGVAQSPRYKIIEKRQSVAFWCNPISGHATLYWYQQILGQGPKLLIQFQNNGVVDDSQLPKDRFSAERLKGVDSTLKIQPAKLEDSAVYLCASSLDRDGYTFGSGTRLTVV.

The chain combines TRBV5-4 with TRBJ2-7; a possible D gene is TRBD1 (5 bases). Germline CDR1 and CDR2: SGHNT and YYREEE (reference sequence). V was pared by 4 bases and J by 4 bases, with 9 bases between. The CDR3 loop spans 12 amino acids. CDR3 sequence: CASSVDKYEQYF. The CDR3 region has the DNA TGTGCCAGCAGCGTGGACAAGTACGAGCAGTACTTC.

The chain is built from TRBV19 and TRBJ2-7, with a tentative D call TRBD1 (6 bases). Germline assignment: CDR1 LNHDA and CDR2 SQIVND (reference sequence). CDR3 length: 14 amino acids. V was cut by 5 bases and J by 3 bases, with 14 bases left in between. The CDR3: CASSAWDTLYEQYF. Here the CDR3 DNA reads TGTGCCAGTAGTGCTTGGGACACCCTCTACGAGCAGTACTTC.

The chain links TRBV20-1 to TRBJ2-1; D remains ambiguous. This CDR3 is built from 10 residues. Trimming took 6 bases from V and 5 from J, leaving 5 bases between them. Per germline, CDR1 DFQATT and CDR2 SNEGSKA (reference sequence). The CDR3 region has the DNA TGCAGTGCCTACGACAATGAGCAGTTCTTC. It encodes CSAYDNEQFF.

This clone was found once. J is TRBJ1-3 and V is TRBV3-1 (or the pseudogene TRBV3-2); D gene unclear. The V end was cut by 1 base, the J end by 1 base, with 8 bases between. The CDR3 consists of 15 residues. Germline CDR1 reads LGHDT; CDR2 reads YNNKEL (reference sequence). The CDR3 region has the DNA TGTGCCAGCAGCCAAGCGGGTCGTTCTGGAAACACCATATATTTT. Protein: CASSQAGRSGNTIYF.

The CDR3: CASSEARGRLVPSGANVLTF. The CDR3 nucleotides are TGTGCCAGCAGTGAAGCGCGTGGCAGGTTGGTACCCTCTGGGGCCAACGTCCTGACTTTC. The V gene is TRBV2, the J gene TRBJ2-6; no reliable D call. The germline V gene has CDR1 SNHLY and CDR2 FYNNEI. Trimming removed 0 bases at V and 0 bases at J, with 18 bases between. This CDR3 has 20 residues.

The sample holds one count of this clone. The chain carries TRBV9 and TRBJ2-2, with 12 nucleotides matching TRBD1. The CDR3 spans 16 residues. Germline V gene sequence: CDR1 SGDLS, CDR2 YYNGEE. The V segment lost 2 bases and the J segment 6 bases; nucleotides outside the gene matches: 5. CDR3 sequence reads: CASSVMGQGASGELFF. CDR3 nucleotides: TGTGCCAGCAGCGTGATGGGACAGGGGGCCTCCGGGGAGCTGTTTTTT.

This clone was counted between two and nine times. The chain combines TRBV6-6 with TRBJ1-2; maybe TRBD1 (5 bases). The CDR3 contains 14 residues. V was pared by 4 bases and J by 5 bases, with 14 bases between. The germline CDR1 and CDR2 sequences are MNHNY and SVGAGI (reference sequence). CDR3 residues: CASSWDFRLYGYTF. In nucleotides, the CDR3 is TGTGCCAGCAGTTGGGACTTCCGCCTGTATGGCTACACCTTC.

V gene TRBV9 combines with J gene TRBJ2-3; TRBD1 matches 7 bases. This CDR3 is 18 amino acids long. Germline V CDR1 and CDR2: SGDLS, YYNGEE. The J segment lost 6 bases and the V segment lost 1 base, leaving 17 bases of the junction unmatched. The CDR3, as DNA: TGTGCCAGCAGCGTACGAACCGGGACAGAGTGGTCCAGCGATACGCAGTATTTT. Residues: CASSVRTGTEWSSDTQYF.

This chain links TRBV29-1 with TRBJ1-4; D ambiguous. The germline V gene has CDR1 SQVTM and CDR2 ANQGSEA. Trimming took off 4 bases at V and 2 bases at J, with 11 bases between the two ends. The CDR3 covers 14 residues. In nucleotides, the CDR3 is TGCAGCGTTGGGTCCTTCGGGACTAATGAAAAACTGTTTTTT. This codes for CSVGSFGTNEKLFF.

A few counts support this clone. The CDR3 sequence: CSVEDPQGVGTQYF. CDR3 DNA: TGCAGCGTTGAAGATCCTCAGGGAGTGGGCACGCAGTATTTT. The genes are TRBV29-1 and TRBJ2-3; either TRBD1 or TRBD2 may supply D (5 bases each). Germline V gene sequence: CDR1 SQVTM, CDR2 ANQGSEA. V was pared by 0 bases and J by 9 bases, with 16 bases between. CDR3 length: 14 amino acids.

The chain joins TRBV11-2 to TRBJ2-7, with D perhaps matching TRBD2 (5 bases). The germline V gene encodes CDR1 SGHAT and CDR2 FQNNGV. The V end lost 1 base, the J end lost 6 bases, and 13 bases lay between the germline ends. CDR3 length: 14 amino acids. CDR3 bases: TGTGCCAGCAGCTTAGGGGCGGCCCGGGGCGAGCAGTACTTC. Translation: CASSLGAARGEQYF.

V and J are TRBV5-1 and TRBJ1-4; D uncertain. The CDR3 extends over 15 amino acids. Per germline, CDR1 SGHRS and CDR2 YFSETQ. The V and J ends lost 0 bases and 6 bases respectively, with 12 bases between them. The CDR3 loop reads CASSLAPGSDEKLFF. DNA for the CDR3: TGCGCCAGCAGCTTGGCCCCGGGCAGCGATGAAAAACTGTTTTTT.

The rearrangement joins TRBV6-5 to TRBJ2-4, with TRBD2 matching 7 bases. CDR3 length: 15 residues. Germline values: CDR1 MNHEY, CDR2 SVGAGI. V dropped 5 bases and J dropped 9; count of bases not matched to a gene: 13. The CDR3, as DNA: TGTGCCAGCAGTCCCTCTCCGGACGGGAGGAGCATTCAGTACTTC. Protein: CASSPSPDGRSIQYF.

The table lists this clone with a few counts. CDR3 amino acids: CASSLGLAVEAFF. The CDR3, as DNA: TGTGCCAGCAGTTTAGGGTTGGCCGTTGAAGCTTTCTTT. The J gene is TRBJ1-1, the V gene TRBV12-3 or TRBV12-4; D remains ambiguous. This CDR3 contains 13 residues. Trimming stripped 1 base from V and 7 bases from J, with 10 bases between.

There are a few counts of this clone. The chain has TRBV19 and TRBJ2-7; D is unresolved. This CDR3 spans 16 amino acids. CDR1 LNHDA and CDR2 SQIVND come from the germline V gene (reference sequence). Trimming removed 0 bases from V and 1 base from J, with 13 bases in between. The CDR3 here is CASSIDLGRPSYEQYF. The CDR3 region has the DNA TGTGCCAGTAGTATAGATTTAGGCCGACCATCCTACGAGCAGTACTTC.

The rearrangement uses TRBV9 and TRBJ2-2, with D hard to call. V lost 0 bases and J 6 bases, leaving 3 bases between the germline ends. The V gene's germline CDR1 is SGDLS and CDR2 YYNGEE. This CDR3 region has 12 residues. The CDR3: CASSVGSGELFF. DNA for the CDR3: TGTGCCAGCAGCGTAGGATCCGGGGAGCTGTTTTTT.

J is TRBJ1-2 and V is TRBV19; D is possibly TRBD1 (5 bases). Germline CDR1 reads LNHDA; CDR2 reads SQIVND (reference sequence). Trimming shortened V by 5 bases and J by 4 bases, and 11 bases separated the two germline ends. CDR3 length: 13 amino acids. The CDR3 protein is CASSLRDLYGYTF. Here the CDR3 DNA reads TGTGCCAGTAGTCTGCGGGACCTCTATGGCTACACCTTC. Full variable domain (remainder filled in from reference TRBV19 and TRBJ1-2): DGGITQSPKYLFRKEGQNVTLSCEQNLNHDAMYWYRQDPGQGLRLIYYSQIVNDFQKGDIAEGYSVSREKKESFPLTVTSAQKNPTAFYLCASSLRDLYGYTFGSGTRLTVV.

The V gene is TRBV2, the J gene TRBJ1-2; D is undetermined. Germline CDR1 SNHLY, CDR2 FYNNEI. This CDR3 comprises 13 residues. The V end lost 4 bases, the J end lost 5 bases, and 11 bases lay between the germline ends. CDR3 sequence reads: CASSGPFEYGYTF. The CDR3 region has the DNA TGTGCCAGCAGTGGACCTTTCGAGTATGGCTACACCTTC.